Below are 30 T cell receptor beta chains sequenced from a single sample in a study of shared clonotypes between healthy human individuals. Naive CD8 cells comprised CD45RO-negative, CCR7-positively selected cells, excluding terminally differentiated effector memory CD45RA+ cells. Sequencing used immunoSEQ multiplex PCR; TCRdb keeps in-frame clones, though not all of them. This sample has around 1,900,000 clones, with 85% to 95% found just once. What was sequenced was naive CD8+ T cells from PBMCs. The receptors here all came from a young man in good health. Some clones in this sample may be carry-over from other donors' samples.

Of note for this clone: Other nucleotide sequences in the sample specify the same CDR3. The chain employs TRBV28 and TRBJ2-7; the D gene is possibly TRBD2 (5 bases). The V gene's germline CDR1 is MDHEN and CDR2 SYDVKM. The V end lost 6 bases, the J end lost 0 bases, and 15 bases lay between the germline ends. CDR3 length: 15 amino acids. CDR3 bases: TGTGCCAGCAGCTCCGCGACTGGGAGCTCCTACGAGCAGTACTTC. Residues: CASSSATGSSYEQYF.

The rearrangement uses TRBV13 and TRBJ1-3, with D tentatively TRBD1 (6 bases). V was pared by 5 bases and J by 4 bases, with 15 bases between. Germline loops: CDR1 PRHDT, CDR2 FYEKMQ (reference sequence). This CDR3 is built from 15 residues. CDR3 sequence (DNA): TGTGCCAGCAGCCTCTGGGGGCAGGGAGGAAACACCATATATTTT. Amino acid sequence: CASSLWGQGGNTIYF.

The chain uses TRBV30 and TRBJ2-7; D is undetermined. This CDR3 comprises 14 residues. The ends were cut back, 0 bases at V and 5 bases at J, with 14 bases in the middle. The germline gives CDR1 GTSNPN, CDR2 SVGIG (reference sequence). The CDR3 DNA follows: TGTGCCTGGAGTGTACGTAACGGGTTAGACGAGCAGTACTTC. Its translation is CAWSVRNGLDEQYF.

This chain uses TRBV19 with TRBJ2-1; D not resolved. This CDR3 has 13 amino acids. V lost 5 bases and J 6 bases, leaving 11 bases between the germline ends. CDR1 is LNHDA and CDR2 is SQIVND in the germline V gene (reference sequence). CDR3 amino acids: CASSWNQVNEQFF. DNA for the CDR3: TGTGCCAGTAGTTGGAATCAGGTCAATGAGCAGTTCTTC.

The chain employs TRBV7-9 and TRBJ1-2, with D perhaps matching TRBD1 (5 bases). The V end was cut by 5 bases, the J end by 6 bases, with 19 bases between. The CDR3 runs 15 residues. Germline assignment: CDR1 SEHNR and CDR2 FQNEAQ (reference sequence). CDR3: CASSQTRGDYDGYTF. The CDR3 DNA is TGTGCCAGCAGCCAAACACGGGGGGACTACGATGGCTACACCTTC.

The rearrangement links TRBV7-8 to TRBJ2-7; no reliable D call. Germline assignment: CDR1 SGHVS and CDR2 FQNEAQ. CDR3 length: 21 residues. V lost 2 bases, J lost 2 bases, and 31 bases lay in between. CDR3 sequence: CASSLSLWVGRTIDLTYEQYF. DNA of the CDR3: TGTGCCAGCAGCTTATCTTTGTGGGTAGGGCGTACTATAGACCTAACCTACGAGCAGTACTTC.

J is TRBJ2-1 and V is TRBV30, with D possibly matching TRBD2 (6 bases). CDR1 is GTSNPN, CDR2 SVGIG, per germline (reference sequence). This CDR3 spans 15 amino acids. V was cut by 7 bases and J by 0 bases, with 16 bases left in between. The CDR3 sequence: CASIADGSSYNEQFF. The CDR3 DNA reads TGTGCCTCGATCGCGGACGGGAGCTCCTACAATGAGCAGTTCTTC. Drawing the rest from reference TRBV30 and TRBJ2-1, the complete variable domain is SQTIHQWPATLVQPVGSPLSLECTVEGTSNPNLYWYRQAAGRGLQLLFYSVGIGQISSEVPQNLSASRPQDRQFILSSKKLLLSDSGFYLCASIADGSSYNEQFFGPGTRLTVL.

With regard to this clone: The same CDR3 can be traced to other DNA sequences in this sample. The chain is built from TRBV7-9 and TRBJ2-1; D perhaps matches TRBD2 (6 bases). The V gene lost 1 base and the J gene lost 4 bases, with 11 bases spanning the gap. The CDR3 has 15 amino acids. Germline V gene lookup returns CDR1 SEHNR and CDR2 FQNEAQ (reference sequence). The chain's CDR3 is CASSLDGSSYNEQFF. The CDR3 DNA reads as TGTGCCAGCAGCTTAGACGGGAGTAGTTACAATGAGCAGTTCTTC.

The chain recombines TRBV27 with TRBJ2-2; a possible D gene is TRBD1 (5 bases). Trimming removed 0 bases at V and 4 bases at J, with 9 bases between. CDR1 and CDR2 from the germline V gene are MNHEY and SMNVEV (reference sequence). The CDR3 totals 15 residues. Here the CDR3 DNA reads TGTGCCAGCAGTTTATCCAGGGCAAGCACCGGGGAGCTGTTTTTT. This translates into CASSLSRASTGELFF.

The chain links TRBV18 to TRBJ2-1; D is ambiguous. The CDR3 covers 11 residues. Germline V lookup: CDR1 KGHSH, CDR2 LQKENI. V dropped 2 bases and J dropped 9 bases, with 5 bases sitting between them. The DNA for the CDR3 is TGTGCCAGCTCACCAGGGTTTGAGCAGTTCTTC. Translation gives CASSPGFEQFF.

Of note for this clone: The same CDR3 also results from other DNA sequences found in this sample. In nucleotides, the CDR3 is TGCGCCAGCAGCCTGACAGATCGGGACACTGAAGCTTTCTTT. Its translation: CASSLTDRDTEAFF. This chain links TRBV5-1 with TRBJ1-1, with D tentatively TRBD1 (5 bases). Trimming shortened V by 4 bases and J by 3 bases, and 13 bases separated the two germline ends. The germline V gene encodes CDR1 SGHRS and CDR2 YFSETQ. CDR3 length: 14 residues.

The CDR3: CSVDGAGWINEQFF. The CDR3 region has the DNA TGCAGCGTTGATGGGGCAGGGTGGATCAATGAGCAGTTCTTC. The V gene is TRBV29-1, the J gene TRBJ2-1; maybe TRBD1 (5 bases). This CDR3 is 14 amino acids long. The germline V gene encodes CDR1 SQVTM and CDR2 ANQGSEA. The ends were cut back, 3 bases at V and 6 bases at J, with 15 bases in the middle.

V usage is TRBV7-6 and J usage is TRBJ1-4; tentative D call: TRBD1 (5 bases). CDR3 length: 15 residues. V was shortened by 6 bases and J by 4 bases, with 15 bases between the two germline ends. The germline V gene has CDR1 SGHVS and CDR2 FNYEAQ. DNA of the CDR3: TGTGCCAGCAGTTTCCGGGGCGGGGGTAATGAAAAACTGTTTTTT. As protein: CASSFRGGGNEKLFF.

To note about this clone: Other DNA sequences in the sample encode the same CDR3. CDR3 DNA sequence: TGTGCCAGCAGTTTACGCGGTGGGAACACTGAAGCTTTCTTT. This translates into CASSLRGGNTEAFF. This chain links TRBV28 with TRBJ1-1; D is unresolved. The CDR3 runs 14 residues. V lost 2 bases and J lost 1, with 8 bases in between. Germline CDR1 reads MDHEN; CDR2 reads SYDVKM.

The chain is built from TRBV11-2 and TRBJ2-7; weak D call: TRBD2 (5 bases). Germline CDR1 is SGHAT and CDR2 is FQNNGV. CDR3 length: 14 amino acids. Trimming pared 3 bases from V and 3 bases from J, leaving 12 bases between. In DNA, the CDR3 is TGTGCCAGCAGCTTTCTAGCCGAGGGCTACGAGCAGTACTTC. Encoded protein: CASSFLAEGYEQYF.

The chain has TRBV4-2 and TRBJ1-2; no firm D call. Trimming took 0 bases from V and 1 from J, leaving 12 bases between them. The CDR3 has 16 residues. CDR1 LGHNA and CDR2 YNFKEQ come from the germline V gene. CDR3 sequence (DNA): TGTGCCAGCAGCCAAGAGTCGGGAACGGGTAACTATGGCTACACCTTC. It specifies CASSQESGTGNYGYTF.

The J gene is TRBJ2-5, the V gene TRBV7-9, with no clear D. Deletions cut 3 bases from V and 3 bases from J, with 14 bases between. Germline V gives CDR1 SEHNR, CDR2 FQNEAQ (reference sequence). CDR3 size: 15 residues. Here the CDR3 reads CASSFFPQVEETQYF. CDR3 sequence (DNA): TGTGCCAGCAGCTTCTTTCCCCAGGTTGAAGAGACCCAGTACTTC.

This clone was seen a handful of times. The gene calls are TRBV19 and TRBJ1-1; the match to TRBD1 covers 7 bases. CDR3 length: 12 amino acids. V lost 6 bases and J lost 7; bases outside the gene matches: 5. CDR1 is LNHDA and CDR2 is SQIVND in the germline V gene (reference sequence). The CDR3 DNA follows: TGTGCCAGTAGCACAGGGGCCTTTGAAGCTTTCTTT. This gives the protein CASSTGAFEAFF.

The CDR3 spells CASSLRPGGLYGYTF. As DNA, the CDR3 is TGTGCCAGCAGCTTACGACCCGGAGGACTCTATGGCTACACCTTC. This chain uses TRBV7-3 with TRBJ1-2; D is undetermined. Germline CDR1 SGHTA, CDR2 FQGTGA. This CDR3 spans 15 amino acids. The V and J ends lost 2 bases and 4 bases respectively, with 14 bases between them. Full variable domain (missing parts from reference TRBV7-3 and TRBJ1-2): GAGVSQTPSNKVTEKGKYVELRCDPISGHTALYWYRQSLGQGPEFLIYFQGTGAADDSGLPNDRFFAVRPEGSVSTLKIQRTERGDSAVYLCASSLRPGGLYGYTFGSGTRLTVV.

V and J are TRBV9 and TRBJ1-5; D unclear. Germline-derived CDR1 and CDR2 are SGDLS and YYNGEE. Trimming removed 2 bases from V and 5 bases from J, with 14 bases in between. The CDR3 runs 15 residues. The CDR3 sequence is CASSVGGKADQPQHF. The CDR3 DNA reads TGTGCCAGCAGCGTGGGAGGGAAGGCGGATCAGCCCCAGCATTTT. Complete variable domain (other parts from reference TRBV9 and TRBJ1-5): DSGVTQTPKHLITATGQRVTLRCSPRSGDLSVYWYQQSLDQGLQFLIQYYNGEERAKGNILERFSAQQFPDLHSELNLSSLELGDSALYFCASSVGGKADQPQHFGDGTRLSIL.

This clone was seen a single time. The chain has TRBV5-1 and TRBJ2-4; D unresolved. Trimming stripped 5 bases from V and 4 bases from J, with 7 bases between. CDR1 SGHRS and CDR2 YFSETQ come from the germline V gene. The CDR3 is 12 residues long. The CDR3 DNA follows: TGCGCCAGCAGTTCAGGAAAAAACATTCAGTACTTC. Its translation: CASSSGKNIQYF.

This clone appeared a single time. This chain uses TRBV5-6 with TRBJ2-2; D remains unclear. Deletions cut 1 base from V and 5 bases from J, with 3 bases between. The CDR3 contains 12 residues. Germline lookup yields CDR1 SGHDT and CDR2 YYEEEE. Written as DNA, the CDR3 is TGTGCCAGCAGCTTGACGACCGGGGAGCTGTTTTTT. Protein product: CASSLTTGELFF.

The V and J genes are TRBV21-1 and TRBJ2-3; no DNA check was done on the table's D call, TRBD2. TRBV21-1 is assigned pseudogene status. The CDR3 runs to 14 residues. The CDR3 here is CASAGRVGTDTQYF. In nucleotides, the CDR3 is TGTGCCAGCGCGGGGCGGGTGGGAACAGATACGCAGTATTTT.

This clone was recorded a few times. Here the CDR3 reads CASSSVAGWEKLFF. The CDR3 DNA reads as TGTGCCAGCAGCTCGGTGGCAGGGTGGGAAAAACTGTTTTTT. The chain couples TRBV7-9 to TRBJ1-4; D is perhaps TRBD1 (5 bases). Trimming left V 4 bases short and J 8 bases short, with 14 bases between. CDR1 is SEHNR and CDR2 is FQNEAQ in the germline V gene (reference sequence). This CDR3 comprises 14 residues.

The chain recombines TRBV7-3 with TRBJ2-7; 8 nucleotides align to TRBD2. V shed 5 bases and J 4 bases; nucleotides not matched to a gene: 10. Germline CDR1 is SGHTA and CDR2 is FQGTGA. The CDR3 covers 15 residues. CDR3 residues: CASSPGAGGGYEQYF. CDR3 in DNA: TGTGCCAGCAGCCCCGGGGCGGGGGGCGGTTACGAGCAGTACTTC.

V and J are TRBV6-6 and TRBJ2-4; D possibly matches TRBD1 or TRBD2 (5 bases each). Trimming removed 0 bases at V and 0 bases at J, with 9 bases between. Per the germline V gene, CDR1 is MNHNY and CDR2 is SVGAGI (reference sequence). CDR3 length: 16 residues. The CDR3 DNA reads as TGTGCCAGCAGTTACTCCGTGAGGGGAGCCAAAAACATTCAGTACTTC. It encodes CASSYSVRGAKNIQYF.

This sequence joins TRBV6-5 and TRBJ2-7; unclear D gene. The CDR3 covers 16 residues. V gave up 0 bases and J gave up 7 bases, with 19 bases separating them. Germline V lookup: CDR1 MNHEY, CDR2 SVGAGI. Here the CDR3 DNA reads TGTGCCAGCAGTTACTCGGGAACAGCTCGTCCTGGGGAGCAGTACTTC. Amino acids: CASSYSGTARPGEQYF.

The genes are TRBV11-2 and TRBJ2-5; 11 nucleotides agree with TRBD2. CDR1 is SGHAT and CDR2 is FQNNGV in the germline V gene. V lost 3 bases, J lost 2 bases, and 2 bases stayed unmatched. The CDR3 loop spans 15 amino acids. CDR3 residues: CASSFSGRDQETQYF. As DNA, the CDR3 is TGTGCCAGCAGCTTTAGCGGGAGGGATCAAGAGACCCAGTACTTC.

In regard to this clone: Other nucleotide sequences from this sample produce the same CDR3. The chain combines TRBV27 with TRBJ2-5; no reliable D call. Germline V gene lookup returns CDR1 MNHEY and CDR2 SMNVEV (reference sequence). Trimming took 6 bases from V and 2 from J, leaving 4 bases between them. The CDR3 spans 11 residues. The CDR3 coding sequence is TGTGCCAGCAGCTCACAAGAGACCCAGTACTTC. Its protein is CASSSQETQYF.

The rearrangement links TRBV28 to TRBJ1-5; unclear D gene. CDR1 is MDHEN and CDR2 is SYDVKM in the germline V gene. Trimming took off 1 base at V and 2 bases at J, with 12 bases between the two ends. The CDR3 contains 16 residues. This CDR3 is CASSLSDIQGNQPQHF. The CDR3 coding sequence is TGTGCCAGCAGTTTATCCGACATCCAGGGCAATCAGCCCCAGCATTTT.